This TCR beta chain was obtained from a study of control samples from healthy donors and cancer patients. The CDR3 totals 13 residues. The germline V gene has CDR1 KGHDR and CDR2 SFDVKD. The V and J ends lost 1 base and 6 bases respectively, with 8 bases between them. Some clones are missing from TCRdb's copy, which holds only in-frame ones; the method was immunoSEQ multiplex PCR. The sample lists about 140,000 clones, roughly 92% occurring once. About this clone: The sample carries other DNA sequences with the same CDR3.

The rearrangement uses TRBV24-1 and TRBJ1-2; D call uncertain. The source is a man aged 40-55 years in good health. The specimen sequenced was blood. In DNA form, the CDR3 reads TGTGCCACCAGTGATTTTAACAGTGATGGCTACACCTTC. As protein: CATSDFNSDGYTF.